The clone carrying this T cell receptor (beta chain) was found a few times. The protocol was immunoSEQ multiplex PCR, while the TCRdb copy is restricted to in-frame clones and leaves out a portion. The table lists approximately 81,000 clones, about 81% of them singletons. The data are from a study of technical replicates of blood from several donors. CDR3 length equals 14 residues. V was trimmed by 6 bases and J by 3 bases, leaving 12 bases between them. The germline gives CDR1 MGHDK, CDR2 SYGVNS. The specimen was PBMCs. The V and J genes are TRBV25-1 and TRBJ2-1, with D hard to call. The origin of this receptor is a human donor in good health. Some clones in this sample may be carry-over from other donors' samples. Here the CDR3 DNA reads TGTGCCAGCAGCAAAGGAGCGAGCTACAATGAGCAGTTCTTC. Residues: CASSKGASYNEQFF.